The rows below give T cell receptor beta chains drawn from one sample of a study of cytomegalovirus exposure and HLA in healthy donors. Assay: immunoSEQ multiplex PCR; the TCRdb copy retains only in-frame clones and omits some. The data show 120,000 to 150,000 clones, over 65% seen once. Sequencing was carried out using PBMCs. The source of these receptors is a man between 40 and 49 years old in good health and CMV-seropositive. CDR3s include the opening cysteine and the closing phenylalanine or tryptophan. D genes are given only for firm matches. A clone size is listed for some rows: how often the clone was seen (once, few, many), or a class if it is expanded.

size	D	V	J	CDR3	DNA
NA	TRBD2	TRBV4-1	TRBJ2-5	CASSLTSAQETQYF	TGCGCCAGCAGTCTGACTAGCGCCCAAGAGACCCAGTACTTC
NA	TRBD2	TRBV11-2	TRBJ2-2	CASSWPLAGVWGPGELFF	TGTGCCAGCAGCTGGCCCCTAGCGGGAGTCTGGGGCCCCGGGGAGCTGTTTTTT
NA	NA	TRBV27	TRBJ1-1	CASSLRGSNTEAFF	TGTGCCAGCAGTTTAAGGGGTTCGAACACTGAAGCTTTCTTT
NA	NA	TRBV2	TRBJ2-7	CASTYNIHEQYF	TGTGCCAGCACATACAATATCCACGAGCAGTACTTC
NA	TRBD2	TRBV11-2	TRBJ2-7	CASSSGTSGEQYF	TGTGCCAGCAGCTCCGGGACTAGCGGCGAGCAGTACTTC
NA	TRBD2	TRBV5-1	TRBJ2-7	CASSLAAGGPYEQYF	TGCGCCAGCAGCTTGGCCGCGGGGGGCCCCTACGAGCAGTACTTC
NA	TRBD2	TRBV5-1	TRBJ2-7	CASSQPGTSGRYEQYF	TGCGCCAGCAGCCAACCCGGGACTAGCGGGAGGTACGAGCAGTACTTC
NA	NA	TRBV30	TRBJ1-1	CAWSSNWNTEAFF	TGTGCCTGGAGTTCTAATTGGAACACTGAAGCTTTCTTT
many	TRBD2	TRBV19	TRBJ2-7	CASKTAGGDEQYF	TGTGCCAGTAAAACCGCTGGGGGGGACGAGCAGTACTTC
NA	NA	TRBV11-2	TRBJ2-3	CASSFPRGIDTQYF	TGTGCCAGCAGCTTCCCCCGGGGAATAGATACGCAGTATTTT
NA	TRBD1	TRBV15	TRBJ1-1	CATSRDRGVNTEAFF	TGTGCCACCAGCAGGGACAGGGGAGTGAACACTGAAGCTTTCTTT
NA	NA	TRBV29-1	TRBJ1-2	CSVGSQDYGYTF	TGCAGCGTTGGTTCCCAGGACTATGGCTACACCTTC
NA	NA	TRBV11-1	TRBJ2-3	CASSLGQRTDTQYF	TGTGCCAGCAGCTTAGGACAGCGCACAGATACGCAGTATTTT
NA	TRBD1	TRBV7-3	TRBJ2-1	CASSFSGTGTYNEQFF	TGTGCCAGCAGCTTCTCCGGGACAGGGACCTACAATGAGCAGTTCTTC
NA	TRBD1	TRBV4-1	TRBJ2-7	CASSLPTGGTSYEQYF	TGCGCCAGCAGCCTCCCGACAGGGGGCACGTCCTACGAGCAGTACTTC
NA	TRBD2	TRBV6-6	TRBJ2-5	CASRPRGGRNGETQYF	TGTGCCAGCAGACCCCGGGGCGGGAGAAATGGAGAGACCCAGTACTTC
few	TRBD2	TRBV14	TRBJ2-7	CASSQNSGRAYEQYF	TGTGCCAGCAGCCAAAATAGCGGGAGGGCCTACGAGCAGTACTTC
NA	NA	TRBV4-2	TRBJ2-7	CASSPNREGPYEQYF	TGTGCCAGCAGCCCAAACAGGGAGGGCCCCTACGAGCAGTACTTC
NA	TRBD1	TRBV6-6	TRBJ1-1	CASRPGQGNTEAFF	TGTGCCAGCAGGCCGGGACAGGGAAACACTGAAGCTTTCTTT
NA	NA	TRBV29-1	TRBJ2-7	CSASTGTYSYEQYF	TGCAGCGCCTCGACAGGAACATACTCCTACGAGCAGTACTTC
NA	NA	TRBV4-3	TRBJ1-6	CASSQDDPFNISPLHF	TGCGCCAGCAGCCAAGATGATCCCTTTAACATTTCACCCCTCCACTTT
NA	NA	TRBV5-1	TRBJ1-3	CASSAGAGASSGNTIYF	TGCGCCAGCAGCGCTGGGGCAGGGGCGTCCTCTGGAAACACCATATATTTT
few	NA	TRBV4-1	TRBJ2-2	CASSLLDLARLAGELFF	TGCGCCAGCAGCCTCTTAGACCTAGCAAGACTCGCCGGGGAGCTGTTTTTT
NA	NA	TRBV9	TRBJ1-4	CASSVGPPGRTNEKLFF	TGTGCCAGCAGCGTAGGGCCACCTGGTCGAACTAATGAAAAACTGTTTTTT
NA	NA	TRBV7-2	TRBJ1-3	CASRVEYSSGNTIYF	TGTGCCAGCAGGGTAGAATACAGCTCTGGAAACACCATATATTTT
NA	NA	TRBV25-1	TRBJ1-5	CASSAGRTSNQPQHF	TGTGCCAGCAGCGCGGGACGGACAAGCAATCAGCCCCAGCATTTT
NA	TRBD2	TRBV27	TRBJ2-1	CASSLTSGNYNEQFF	TGTGCCAGCAGTTTAACTAGCGGGAACTACAATGAGCAGTTCTTC
NA	TRBD2	TRBV5-1	TRBJ2-3	CASSLGILASGSTDTQYF	TGCGCCAGCAGCTTGGGAATTTTGGCTAGCGGTAGCACAGATACGCAGTATTTT
NA	TRBD2	TRBV27	TRBJ2-1	CASSSPVGGRALTSYNEQFF	TGTGCCAGCAGTTCCCCCGTGGGCGGGAGGGCCCTTACGTCCTACAATGAGCAGTTCTTC
few	TRBD1	TRBV9	TRBJ1-2	CASSALGQGNYGYTF	TGTGCCAGCAGCGCACTGGGACAGGGGAACTATGGCTACACCTTC
NA	NA	TRBV18	TRBJ2-5	CASSPEEETQYF	TGTGCCAGCTCCCCCGAGGAAGAGACCCAGTACTTC
NA	TRBD1	TRBV6-5	TRBJ2-3	CASSKQGRTDTQYF	TGTGCCAGCAGTAAACAGGGGCGCACAGATACGCAGTATTTT
NA	NA	TRBV6-5	TRBJ1-4	CASRTDSPNEKLFF	TGTGCCAGCAGAACCGACAGCCCCAATGAAAAACTGTTTTTT
once	TRBD2	TRBV7-9	TRBJ2-5	CAFARREGGYETQYF	TGTGCCTTTGCGAGGCGGGAGGGCGGATACGAGACCCAGTACTTC
NA	TRBD1	TRBV7-2	TRBJ1-3	CASSPGQQISGNTIYF	TGTGCCAGCAGCCCGGGACAGCAAATCTCTGGAAACACCATATATTTT
NA	NA	TRBV6-5	TRBJ2-7	CASSYSFQAKEQYF	TGTGCCAGCAGTTACTCGTTCCAGGCGAAAGAGCAGTACTTC
NA	TRBD2	TRBV7-2	TRBJ2-2	CASSLTGPFSGRTTGELFF	TGTGCCAGCAGCCTTACGGGTCCCTTTAGCGGGAGGACTACCGGGGAGCTGTTTTTT
few	NA	TRBV29-1	TRBJ2-7	CSVEGTTSYGYEQYF	TGCAGCGTTGAAGGAACGACTTCTTATGGCTACGAGCAGTACTTC
few	TRBD2	TRBV5-1	TRBJ2-2	CASSSSGPNTGELFF	TGCGCCAGCAGCTCTAGCGGTCCGAACACCGGGGAGCTGTTTTTT
NA	TRBD1	TRBV7-9	TRBJ1-2	CSSSSSVDRDGYTF	TGTTCCAGCAGCTCTTCCGTCGACAGGGATGGCTACACCTTC
NA	NA	TRBV6-5	TRBJ2-7	CASSYGVFGSSYEQYF	TGTGCCAGCAGTTACGGCGTCTTCGGGTCCTCCTACGAGCAGTACTTC